The 4 T cell receptor beta chains given below trace back to one sample, sequenced in a study of T cell clonality in common variable immunodeficiency. Study observations and caveats: Common variable immunodeficiency TCR beta sequences reportedly had fewer deletions and N-nucleotide insertions.

Only in-frame clones appear in the TCRdb table, and some are missing; sequencing was by immunoSEQ multiplex PCR. This sample carries 25,000 to 30,000 clones and no singletons, and 3.5% to 4.5% goes to the top ten. These receptors have no known antigen. The sample was peripheral blood mononuclear cells. The receptor set was obtained from a human donor with common variable immunodeficiency.

Only a few counts were recorded for this clone. The read halts 3 residues ahead of the CDR3 end, with the missing end drawn from the germline J gene. J is TRBJ1-3 and V is TRBV7-7; D unresolved. The germline gives CDR1 SSHAT, CDR2 FNYEAQ (reference sequence). The CDR3 is made up of 15 amino acids. Trimming removed 5 bases at V and 4 bases at J, with 15 bases between. The CDR3 loop reads CASSPGVGAGNTIYF. The DNA read from the CDR3 is TGTGCCAGCAGCCCCGGGGTGGGAGCCGGAAACACC. Based on the CDR3 plus reference TRBV7-7 and TRBJ1-3, the full variable domain is GAGVSQSPRYKVTKRGQDVTLRCDPISSHATLYWYQQALGQGPEFLTYFNYEAQPDKSGLPSDRFSAERPEGSISTLTIQRTEQRDSAMYRCASSPGVGAGNTIYFGEGSWLTVV.

On this clone: The read gets to within 3 residues of the CDR3 end, and the germline J gene fills in the rest. V gene TRBV11-2 combines with J gene TRBJ2-1, with D possibly matching TRBD1 (5 bases). CDR3 length: 13 residues. Germline V lookup: CDR1 SGHAT, CDR2 FQNNGV. V shed 5 bases and J shed 9 bases, with 14 bases lying between them. Here the CDR3 reads CASSGAFLGEQFF. Partial CDR3 DNA: TGTGCCAGCAGCGGGGCCTTCCTCGGTGAG.

This clone was detected ten times or more. The observed sequence ends 3 residues before the CDR3 terminus, with the missing tail filled in from the germline J gene. This rearrangement joins TRBV5-1 to TRBJ1-4, with D unresolved. Trimming pared 0 bases from V and 9 bases from J, leaving 18 bases between. The CDR3 is made up of 16 amino acids. The germline V gene encodes CDR1 SGHRS and CDR2 YFSETQ. Partial CDR3 DNA: TGCGCCAGCAGCTTGGGCTCTGGTGGCGGGGAGAAAAAA. This translates into CASSLGSGGGEKK. From start to end, the CDR3 is CASSLGSGGGEKKLFF.

The part of the CDR3 DNA that was read is TGCGCCAGCAGCTTGGTAGCGGCAACCCCTGAG. Translation: CASSLVAATPE. The entire CDR3 sequence reads CASSLVAATPEQFF. The V call is TRBV5-1, the J call TRBJ2-1, with D tentatively TRBD2 (6 bases). The read stops 3 residues short of the end of the CDR3; the missing end is completed from the germline J gene. The CDR3 length is 14 residues. Germline CDR1 SGHRS, CDR2 YFSETQ. V lost 0 bases and J lost 9, with 13 bases in between.